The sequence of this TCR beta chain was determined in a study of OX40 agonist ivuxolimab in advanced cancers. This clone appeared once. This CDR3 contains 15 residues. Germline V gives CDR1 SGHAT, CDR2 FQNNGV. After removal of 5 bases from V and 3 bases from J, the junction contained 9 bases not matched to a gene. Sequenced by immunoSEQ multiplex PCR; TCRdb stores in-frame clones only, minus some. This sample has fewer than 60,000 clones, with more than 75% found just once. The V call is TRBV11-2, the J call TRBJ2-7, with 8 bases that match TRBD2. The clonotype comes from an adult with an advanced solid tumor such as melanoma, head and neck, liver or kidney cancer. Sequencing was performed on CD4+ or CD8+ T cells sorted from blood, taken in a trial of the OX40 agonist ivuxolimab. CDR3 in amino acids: CASSPTVAGSYEQYF. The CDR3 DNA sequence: TGTGCCAGCAGCCCCACGGTAGCGGGGAGCTACGAGCAGTACTTC.